A selection of T cell receptor beta chains follows, all from one sample in a study of a mutant IDH1 vaccine in newly diagnosed glioma. Libraries were prepared by immunoSEQ multiplex PCR; TCRdb keeps only in-frame clonotypes and omits some of them. Among about 51,000 clones, roughly 80% were seen once, and the ten largest hold less than 2%. Sequencing was performed on PBMCs, taken from a glioma patient treated with radiotherapy, temozolomide or both. The origin of the receptors is a woman between 35 and 50 years old with glioma. The CDR3 runs from the conserved cysteine through the conserved F or W. Each record gives: J gene, CDR3 length, D gene, V gene, clone size, CDR3 protein, CDR3 DNA. A D gene is named only where the DNA matches it firmly. Size is stated for part of the rows, as once, few or many counts, or as a class when the clone is expanded.

>TRBJ2-5|14|NA|TRBV5-1|NA
CASSLSTSQETQYF
TGCGCCAGCAGCTTGAGTACTTCCCAAGAGACCCAGTACTTC
>TRBJ2-5|14|TRBD1|TRBV29-1|NA
CSARQGARRETQYF
TGCAGCGCCAGACAGGGGGCGCGGAGAGAGACCCAGTACTTC
>TRBJ2-7|15|NA|TRBV5-4|NA
CASSRPTGPPYEQYF
TGTGCCAGCAGCCGACCTACCGGGCCACCCTACGAGCAGTACTTC
>TRBJ1-5|14|NA|TRBV19|NA
CASMVRDGNQPQHF
TGTGCCAGTATGGTCAGGGATGGCAATCAGCCCCAGCATTTT
>TRBJ1-4|20|TRBD1|TRBV5-3|NA
CARSRRGSGTGGATNEKLFF
TGTGCCAGAAGCCGTCGGGGTTCCGGGACAGGGGGCGCAACTAATGAAAAACTGTTTTTT
>TRBJ2-3|16|TRBD2|TRBV19|NA
CASSIGGLGGTDTQYF
TGTGCCAGTAGTATAGGGGGACTAGGTGGCACAGATACGCAGTATTTT
>TRBJ1-5|14|NA|TRBV2|few
CASSTRDSLGPQHF
TGTGCCAGCAGTACCCGGGACTCCTTGGGCCCCCAGCATTTT
>TRBJ1-5|15|NA|TRBV7-2|NA
CASSRTGNSNQPQHF
TGTGCCAGCAGCCGGACGGGCAATAGCAATCAGCCCCAGCATTTT
>TRBJ1-6|19|TRBD1|TRBV5-1|NA
CASSPGQGPLSSYNSPLHF
TGCGCCAGCAGCCCAGGACAGGGACCCTTGAGCTCCTATAATTCACCCCTCCACTTT
>TRBJ1-2|14|TRBD1|TRBV7-9|once
CASSLTGGDYGYTF
TGTGCCAGCAGCTTGACAGGGGGAGACTATGGCTACACCTTC
>TRBJ2-2|16|NA|TRBV4-1|NA
CASSPVAGGSTGELFF
TGCGCCAGCAGCCCAGTGGCCGGAGGGAGCACCGGGGAGCTGTTTTTT
>TRBJ1-4|16|NA|TRBV15|NA
CATSRGSVATNEKLFF
TGTGCCACCAGCAGAGGTTCAGTCGCAACTAATGAAAAACTGTTTTTT
>TRBJ2-5|16|TRBD1|TRBV5-5|once
CASSPRPGQGTETQYF
TGTGCCAGCAGCCCAAGACCGGGACAGGGAACAGAGACCCAGTACTTC
>TRBJ1-1|12|NA|TRBV7-9|NA
CASTGIHTEAFF
TGTGCCAGCACGGGGATCCACACTGAAGCTTTCTTT
>TRBJ2-7|12|NA|TRBV9|NA
CASSVGWGEQYF
TGTGCCAGCAGCGTAGGGTGGGGAGAGCAGTACTTC
>TRBJ1-1|14|TRBD1|TRBV19|NA
CASGGLGDRGKAFF
TGTGCCAGTGGGGGCCTAGGGGACAGGGGGAAAGCTTTCTTT
>TRBJ2-5|14|TRBD2|TRBV5-1|NA
CASSPAGGPGTQYF
TGCGCCAGCAGCCCTGCGGGGGGGCCGGGGACCCAGTACTTC
>TRBJ1-1|14|NA|TRBV7-2|NA
CASSLAGLNTEAFF
TGTGCCAGCAGCTTAGCAGGGCTGAACACTGAAGCTTTCTTT
>TRBJ2-7|17|NA|TRBV7-9|NA
CASSDRRRGNTSYEQYF
TGTGCCAGCAGCGATCGCAGGCGGGGAAATACCTCCTACGAGCAGTACTTC
>TRBJ1-5|14|NA|TRBV18|NA
CASSPRAGHQPQHF
TGTGCCAGCTCACCTCGTGCAGGACATCAGCCCCAGCATTTT
>TRBJ2-7|16|TRBD2|TRBV18|NA
CASSTLAGGLPVEQYF
TGTGCCAGCTCGACCCTAGCGGGGGGACTCCCGGTCGAGCAGTACTTC
>TRBJ1-4|14|TRBD1|TRBV7-2|NA
CASSWTGDEEKLFF
TGTGCCAGCAGCTGGACAGGGGATGAAGAAAAACTGTTTTTT
>TRBJ1-6|15|NA|TRBV28|NA
CASTPDSSYNSPLHF
TGTGCCAGCACTCCCGACTCCTCCTATAATTCACCCCTCCACTTT
>TRBJ2-3|19|TRBD2|TRBV5-1|once
CASSIGLAGGLSSTDTQYF
TGCGCCAGCAGCATTGGACTAGCGGGGGGCCTGAGTAGCACAGATACGCAGTATTTT
>TRBJ2-5|15|NA|TRBV6-1|NA
CASSDGRGAQETQYF
TGTGCCAGCAGTGACGGCCGAGGGGCCCAAGAGACCCAGTACTTC
>TRBJ2-3|16|NA|TRBV2|NA
CASSQTAGSSTDTQYF
TGTGCCAGCTCCCAGACAGCAGGTTCTAGCACAGATACGCAGTATTTT
>TRBJ1-1|13|NA|TRBV6-4|NA
CASSTGMNTEAFF
TGTGCCAGCTCAACAGGGATGAACACTGAAGCTTTCTTT
>TRBJ1-2|15|TRBD1|TRBV19|NA
CASSIEGQGIGGYTF
TGTGCCAGTAGTATAGAAGGACAGGGTATAGGTGGCTACACCTTC
>TRBJ2-1|15|TRBD1|TRBV5-1|NA
CASSFRDRGHNEQFF
TGCGCCAGCAGCTTCCGGGACAGGGGCCACAATGAGCAGTTCTTC
>TRBJ2-2|16|NA|TRBV4-3|NA
CASSQNRGPNTGELFF
TGCGCCAGCAGCCAGAATCGGGGCCCTAACACCGGGGAGCTGTTTTTT
>TRBJ2-2|17|TRBD2|TRBV19|NA
CASMLAGASSDTGELFF
TGTGCCAGTATGCTAGCGGGCGCTTCTTCGGACACCGGGGAGCTGTTTTTT
>TRBJ1-2|13|NA|TRBV9|NA
CASSPDEGYGYTF
TGTGCCAGCAGCCCTGACGAAGGGTATGGCTACACCTTC
>TRBJ1-1|14|NA|TRBV30|NA
CAWRDKGVNTEAFF
TGTGCCTGGAGGGATAAGGGGGTGAACACTGAAGCTTTCTTT
>TRBJ1-4|11|NA|TRBV20-1|NA
CSARRWDDVFF
TGCAGTGCTAGACGATGGGACGATGTGTTTTTT
>TRBJ2-2|15|TRBD1|TRBV30|NA
CAWSRRGRSTGELFF
TGTGCCTGGAGTAGAAGGGGGCGAAGCACCGGGGAGCTGTTTTTT
>TRBJ1-6|15|TRBD1|TRBV30|once
CAWIPRDRGYSPLHF
TGTGCCTGGATCCCCCGGGACAGGGGATATTCACCCCTCCACTTT
>TRBJ2-7|16|NA|TRBV5-8|NA
CASSSFVWGYSYEQYF
TGTGCCAGCAGCTCTTTTGTTTGGGGGTACTCCTACGAGCAGTACTTC
>TRBJ1-1|14|NA|TRBV5-1|few
CASSSANMNTEAFF
TGCGCCAGCAGCTCGGCAAACATGAACACTGAAGCTTTCTTT
>TRBJ1-2|14|NA|TRBV4-1|NA
CASSQDSGTDGYTF
TGCGCCAGCAGCCAAGATTCGGGAACAGATGGCTACACCTTC
>TRBJ1-3|14|NA|TRBV5-4|NA
CASSLLDVGNTIYF
TGTGCCAGCAGCTTGCTGGACGTGGGAAACACCATATATTTT
>TRBJ2-7|16|TRBD1|TRBV25-1|NA
CASSETGTEYSYEQYF
TGTGCCAGCAGTGAGACCGGGACAGAATATTCCTACGAGCAGTACTTC
>TRBJ2-5|13|NA|TRBV7-7|NA
CASSLALAETQYF
TGTGCTAGCAGCTTAGCACTGGCAGAGACCCAGTACTTC